These 29 T cell receptor beta chains were sequenced from one sample in a study of T cell responses to AZD1222 COVID-19 vaccine. TCRdb's copy holds only in-frame clones and misses some; the assay was immunoSEQ multiplex PCR. The sample contains 75,000 to 95,000 clones, 85% to 90% of which appear only once. The source material was peripheral blood, sampled on day 0 of MenACWY control vaccination. The receptors originated from an adult in good health.

The chain couples TRBV2 to TRBJ1-2, with D perhaps matching TRBD1 (5 bases). Trimming shortened V by 8 bases and J by 4 bases, and 20 bases separated the two germline ends. The CDR3 is 15 amino acids. From germline, CDR1 is SNHLY and CDR2 FYNNEI. The CDR3: CASSPIDRGPYGYTF. The DNA for the CDR3 is TGTGCCAGCTCTCCGATAGACCGGGGACCCTATGGCTACACCTTC.

The rearrangement uses TRBV18 and TRBJ2-1; the match to TRBD2 covers 9 bases. This CDR3 has 17 residues. Looked up from germline, CDR1 is KGHSH and CDR2 is LQKENI. V shed 3 bases, J shed 5 bases, and the junction held 11 bases outside the gene matches. Here the CDR3 reads CASSPLLRLADNNEQFF. The CDR3, as DNA: TGTGCCAGCTCACCGCTCTTAAGACTAGCGGATAACAATGAGCAGTTCTTC.

The J gene is TRBJ2-2, the V gene TRBV9, with 8 bases fitting TRBD2. This CDR3 comprises 17 residues. J was trimmed by 4 bases and V by 4 bases; bases with no gene match: 12. Germline CDR1 reads SGDLS; CDR2 reads YYNGEE. The CDR3 sequence: CASSPKGGSGVTGELFF. CDR3 DNA: TGTGCCAGCAGCCCTAAAGGTGGTAGCGGGGTCACCGGGGAGCTGTTTTTT.

The chain links TRBV4-3 to TRBJ2-6; 7 bases map to TRBD1. Trimming at V came to 2 bases and at J to 4 bases, leaving 5 bases not matched to a gene. Germline assignment: CDR1 LGHNA and CDR2 YSLEER. The CDR3 contains 16 residues. The CDR3 loop is CASSQSTGKGANVLTF. CDR3 DNA sequence: TGCGCCAGCAGCCAATCGACAGGGAAGGGGGCCAACGTCCTGACTTTC.

In this sample, this clone turned up a few times. This chain joins TRBV19 and TRBJ2-2; the match to TRBD2 covers 9 bases. There are 15 residues in the CDR3. The ends lost 7 bases at V and 7 bases at J; junction bases unmatched: 10. Germline CDR1 LNHDA, CDR2 SQIVND (reference sequence). The CDR3 DNA sequence: TGTGCCAGTACGGGTAGCGGGGGCCCTAACGGGGAGCTGTTTTTT. It encodes CASTGSGGPNGELFF.

The chain employs TRBV19 and TRBJ1-2; D unclear. The germline CDR1 and CDR2 sequences are LNHDA and SQIVND (reference sequence). The V and J ends lost 5 bases and 4 bases respectively, with 14 bases between them. This CDR3 region has 14 residues. CDR3 sequence reads: CASSANGGRYGYTF. The CDR3 DNA reads TGTGCCAGTAGTGCGAATGGAGGACGCTATGGCTACACCTTC. Using reference TRBV19 and TRBJ1-2 for the parts outside the CDR3, the full variable domain is DGGITQSPKYLFRKEGQNVTLSCEQNLNHDAMYWYRQDPGQGLRLIYYSQIVNDFQKGDIAEGYSVSREKKESFPLTVTSAQKNPTAFYLCASSANGGRYGYTFGSGTRLTVV.

The chain recombines TRBV27 with TRBJ1-5; D may be TRBD1 (6 bases). Per germline, CDR1 MNHEY and CDR2 SMNVEV (reference sequence). The CDR3 contains 15 residues. V lost 6 bases, J lost 4 bases, and 16 bases lay in between. The CDR3 coding sequence is TGTGCCAGCAGAGTTTTTGGGACATCAAATCAGCCCCAGCATTTT. It translates to CASRVFGTSNQPQHF.

The J gene is TRBJ2-7, the V gene TRBV9, with D possibly being TRBD1 (6 bases). V lost 0 bases and J 3 bases, leaving 10 bases between the germline ends. In germline, CDR1 is SGDLS, CDR2 YYNGEE. This CDR3 region has 14 residues. The chain's CDR3 is CASSVAAGDYEQYF. In nucleotides, the CDR3 is TGTGCCAGCAGCGTAGCCGCAGGGGACTACGAGCAGTACTTC.

The chain links TRBV4-2 to TRBJ1-1, with D unresolved. Trimming shortened V by 1 base and J by 4 bases, and 13 bases separated the two germline ends. The CDR3 spans 15 residues. Germline V CDR1 and CDR2: LGHNA, YNFKEQ. The CDR3 nucleotides are TGTGCCAGCAGCCAAGGGGTCTACGAACCCACTGAAGCTTTCTTT. Translating gives CASSQGVYEPTEAFF.

This clone has a single count. The chain has TRBV20-1 and TRBJ2-1; no clear D. Per the germline V gene, CDR1 is DFQATT and CDR2 is SNEGSKA (reference sequence). The ends were cut back, 5 bases at V and 10 bases at J, with 12 bases in the middle. CDR3 size: 11 residues. The DNA of the CDR3 is TGCAGTGCTCCCGTCACTCGGGAGCAGTTCTTC. Translated: CSAPVTREQFF.

V and J are TRBV2 and TRBJ2-7, with D possibly TRBD2 on 5 matching bases. CDR1 is SNHLY and CDR2 is FYNNEI in the germline V gene. The V end was cut by 2 bases, the J end by 2 bases, with 16 bases between. The CDR3 sequence is 16 residues long. Here the CDR3 reads CASSEQKLALPYEQYF. For the CDR3, the DNA is TGTGCCAGCAGTGAACAAAAGCTAGCCCTACCCTACGAGCAGTACTTC. The full variable domain, with the rest looked up from reference TRBV2 and TRBJ2-7, is EPEVTQTPSHQVTQMGQEVILRCVPISNHLYFYWYRQILGQKVEFLVSFYNNEISEKSEIFDDQFSVERPDGSNFTLKIRSTKLEDSAMYFCASSEQKLALPYEQYFGPGTRLTVT.

The gene calls are TRBV15 and TRBJ1-1, with D possibly being TRBD1 (6 bases). The CDR3 is made up of 14 amino acids. CDR1 LNHNV and CDR2 YYDKDF come from the germline V gene (reference sequence). Trimming stripped 2 bases from V and 5 bases from J, with 12 bases between. CDR3 in amino acids: CATSRLQGGTEAFF. The CDR3, as DNA: TGTGCCACCAGCAGACTACAGGGAGGAACTGAAGCTTTCTTT.

This chain uses TRBV7-8 with TRBJ1-3, with 8 bases matching TRBD1. The germline V gene encodes CDR1 SGHVS and CDR2 FQNEAQ. The CDR3 totals 16 residues. The V and J ends lost 3 bases and 0 bases, in that order; junction bases with no gene match: 4. CDR3 protein: CASSFWTGISGNTIYF. In nucleotides, the CDR3 is TGTGCCAGCAGCTTTTGGACAGGGATCTCTGGAAACACCATATATTTT.

This chain connects TRBV5-6 to TRBJ1-4; TRBD1 matches 7 bases. Per germline, CDR1 SGHDT and CDR2 YYEEEE. This CDR3 comprises 15 residues. V dropped 4 bases and J dropped 8; count of bases not matched to a gene: 11. CDR3 region: CASSETGRREEKLFF. The CDR3 DNA is TGTGCCAGCAGCGAGACAGGGAGGCGAGAGGAAAAACTGTTTTTT.

The chain combines TRBV9 with TRBJ1-2; 7 nucleotides align to TRBD1. J lost 5 bases, V lost 4 bases, and 14 bases had no gene match. The CDR3 covers 16 residues. The V gene's germline CDR1 is SGDLS and CDR2 YYNGEE. The CDR3 DNA is TGTGCCAGCAGCCAATGGGACAGCCTCATCCCATATGGCTACACCTTC. The encoded protein is CASSQWDSLIPYGYTF.

V and J are TRBV30 and TRBJ2-2; D gene uncertain. The V gene's germline CDR1 is GTSNPN and CDR2 SVGIG (reference sequence). This CDR3 is built from 14 residues. Between the trimmed V and J ends, which lost 2 bases and 4 bases, there was a span of 11 bases. The CDR3: CAWSIGSGTGELFF. DNA for the CDR3: TGTGCCTGGAGTATAGGGTCGGGCACCGGGGAGCTGTTTTTT.

This chain uses TRBV27 with TRBJ2-1; 7 bases are a match to TRBD2. V lost 6 bases to trimming and J lost 0 bases; unmatched junction nucleotides: 11. Per the germline V gene, CDR1 is MNHEY and CDR2 is SMNVEV (reference sequence). There are 17 residues in the CDR3. CDR3 bases: TGTGCCAGCAGATCGAGGAGCGGGACGAGCTCCTACAATGAGCAGTTCTTC. It yields the protein CASRSRSGTSSYNEQFF.

Only one count was recorded for this clone. This rearrangement joins TRBV5-6 to TRBJ2-4, with 9 bases aligning to TRBD1. Trimming cost V 2 bases and J 3 bases; bases outside gene matches: 3. CDR1 and CDR2 (germline): SGHDT, YYEEEE. The CDR3 covers 15 residues. The CDR3 loop is CASSLQGAGKNIQYF. CDR3 DNA: TGTGCCAGCAGCTTACAGGGGGCTGGCAAAAACATTCAGTACTTC.

CDR3 sequence: CASKWGKVNSNQPQHF. CDR3 nucleotides: TGTGCCAGTAAATGGGGAAAGGTTAATAGCAATCAGCCCCAGCATTTT. V and J are TRBV19 and TRBJ1-5; no definite D call. The V gene lost 7 bases and the J gene lost 0 bases, with 16 bases spanning the gap. The germline gives CDR1 LNHDA, CDR2 SQIVND (reference sequence). This CDR3 has 16 residues.

The V gene is TRBV12-3 or TRBV12-4, the J gene TRBJ2-1; unclear D gene. V was cut by 3 bases and J by 7 bases, with 7 bases left in between. The CDR3 contains 12 residues. The CDR3 spells CASSFAGNEQFF. The DNA of the CDR3 is TGTGCCAGCAGTTTTGCTGGAAATGAGCAGTTCTTC.

This clone was picked up a small number of times. This sequence joins TRBV28 and TRBJ1-2, with TRBD1 as a possible D gene (6 bases). The germline V gene has CDR1 MDHEN and CDR2 SYDVKM. Trimming pared 9 bases from V and 5 bases from J, leaving 13 bases between. The CDR3 has 12 residues. The CDR3 bases are TGTGCCAGTGCGACAGGAAGGTATGGCTACACCTTC. The encoded protein is CASATGRYGYTF.

The chain links TRBV5-1 to TRBJ2-2; D gene unclear. Germline V CDR1 and CDR2: SGHRS, YFSETQ. The CDR3 covers 14 residues. V lost 0 bases, J lost 4 bases, and 7 bases lay in between. The CDR3, as DNA: TGCGCCAGCAGCTTGGAAAGGGCCACCGGGGAGCTGTTTTTT. Its translation: CASSLERATGELFF.

This clone was picked up one time. The chain combines TRBV7-9 with TRBJ2-1; tentative D call: TRBD2 (6 bases). CDR1 and CDR2 from the germline V gene are SEHNR and FQNEAQ (reference sequence). Trimming removed 3 bases at V and 7 bases at J, with 13 bases between. This CDR3 contains 14 residues. The CDR3 DNA is TGTGCCAGCAGCTTGGCCGCGGGGCTGAATGAGCAGTTCTTC. Encoded protein: CASSLAAGLNEQFF.

The J gene is TRBJ2-1, the V gene TRBV10-2; 7 positions agree with TRBD1. Per germline, CDR1 WSHSY and CDR2 SAAADI. The CDR3 loop spans 19 amino acids. The trim removed 8 bases at V and 4 bases at J, leaving 23 bases unmatched. CDR3 region: CASRAVVAGVQGPYNEQFF. The CDR3 nucleotides read TGCGCCAGCCGCGCTGTGGTGGCAGGGGTACAGGGGCCGTACAATGAGCAGTTCTTC.

This clone was seen only once. The J gene is TRBJ2-7, the V gene TRBV12-5, with a weak D call TRBD1 (5 bases). The CDR3 has 13 amino acids. V was trimmed by 1 base and J by 1 base, leaving 5 bases between them. The germline V gene has CDR1 LGHNT and CDR2 FRNRAP. The CDR3 protein is CASGLAGSYEQYF. CDR3 sequence (DNA): TGTGCTAGTGGTTTGGCAGGGTCCTACGAGCAGTACTTC.

There are a few counts of this clone. V and J are TRBV2 and TRBJ1-1, with D maybe TRBD1 (5 bases). V shed 6 bases and J shed 6 bases, with 11 bases lying between them. Per germline, CDR1 SNHLY and CDR2 FYNNEI. The CDR3 is 12 amino acids. CDR3 sequence (DNA): TGTGCCAGCAGCGACCTGGGGGCTGAAGCTTTCTTT. This sequence encodes CASSDLGAEAFF.

The chain is built from TRBV7-9 and TRBJ1-5; D unresolved. The V gene's germline CDR1 is SEHNR and CDR2 FQNEAQ (reference sequence). Trimming took off 1 base at V and 4 bases at J, with 5 bases between the two ends. This CDR3 spans 13 amino acids. The CDR3: CASSLDWNQPQHF. As DNA, the CDR3 is TGTGCCAGCAGCTTAGACTGGAATCAGCCCCAGCATTTT.

Points on this clone: The same CDR3 is also encoded by other DNA sequences in this sample. The chain uses TRBV6-2 or TRBV6-3 and TRBJ1-2, with D hard to call. There are 14 residues in the CDR3. Trimming pared 0 bases from V and 4 bases from J, leaving 9 bases between. Germline lookup yields CDR1 MNHEY and CDR2 SVGEGT. The CDR3 DNA reads as TGTGCCAGCAGTTACTCGCCGACTTCCTATGGCTACACCTTC. It codes for CASSYSPTSYGYTF.

This chain connects TRBV10-3 to TRBJ1-5, with a tentative D call TRBD1 (5 bases). The CDR3 is made up of 14 amino acids. V was clipped by 4 bases and J by 1 base, with 8 bases between them. Germline CDR1 is ENHRY and CDR2 is SYGVKD. The CDR3 nucleotides read TGTGCCATCAGTGTGGGACTGAGCAATCAGCCCCAGCATTTT. Its protein product is CAISVGLSNQPQHF.